This T cell receptor (beta chain) was captured by sequencing in a study of blood T cell repertoires in COVID-19. Looking at the study overall: The study drew acute and convalescent COVID-19 samples from the United States, Italy and Spain. T cells, B-cell-depleted T cells, or PBMCs provided the cDNA or gDNA that served as material.

The method was immunoSEQ multiplex PCR; TCRdb's version includes in-frame clones alone and lacks a portion of them. The sample consists of around 310,000 clones, nearly 90% of them appearing once. The CDR3 sequence is 13 residues long. Per germline, CDR1 ENHRY and CDR2 SYGVKD. The ends were cut back, 2 bases at V and 8 bases at J, with 9 bases in the middle. This sequence originates from a woman aged 25-40 years who had recovered from COVID-19. J is TRBJ1-4 and V is TRBV10-3; no reliable D call. Sequenced input: PBMCs or T cells enriched from blood (not recorded which). The CDR3 bases are TGTGCCATCAGTGAGGGTGAGCGGGAAAAACTGTTTTTT. The encoded protein is CAISEGEREKLFF.